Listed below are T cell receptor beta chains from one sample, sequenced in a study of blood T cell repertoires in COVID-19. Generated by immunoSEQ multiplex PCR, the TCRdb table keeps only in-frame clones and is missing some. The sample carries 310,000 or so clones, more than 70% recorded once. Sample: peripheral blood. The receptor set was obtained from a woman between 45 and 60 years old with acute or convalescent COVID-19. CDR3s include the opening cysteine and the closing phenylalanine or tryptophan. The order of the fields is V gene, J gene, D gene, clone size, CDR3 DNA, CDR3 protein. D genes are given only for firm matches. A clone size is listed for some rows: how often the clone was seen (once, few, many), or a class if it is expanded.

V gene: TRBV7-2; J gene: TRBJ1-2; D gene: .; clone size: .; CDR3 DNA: TGTGCCAGCAGCTTAGAATCGGGGGTTGGCTACACCTTC; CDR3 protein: CASSLESGVGYTF
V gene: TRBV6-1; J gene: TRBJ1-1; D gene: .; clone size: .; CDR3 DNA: TGTGCCAGCAGTGAATACTTATACGCTTTCTTT; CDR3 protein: CASSEYLYAFF
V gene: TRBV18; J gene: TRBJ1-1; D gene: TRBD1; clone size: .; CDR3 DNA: TGTGCCAGCTCTCAAGATACAGGGGGACGGAACACTGAAGCTTTCTTT; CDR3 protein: CASSQDTGGRNTEAFF
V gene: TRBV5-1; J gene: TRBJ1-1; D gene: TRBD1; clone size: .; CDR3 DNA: TGCGCCAGCAGCTTACAGGGGGGGAACACTGAAGCTTTCTTT; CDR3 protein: CASSLQGGNTEAFF
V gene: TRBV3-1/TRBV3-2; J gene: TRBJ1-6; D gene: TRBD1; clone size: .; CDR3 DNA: TGTGCCAGCAGCCTACAGGGGGCGAATTCACCCCTCCACTTT; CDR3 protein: CASSLQGANSPLHF
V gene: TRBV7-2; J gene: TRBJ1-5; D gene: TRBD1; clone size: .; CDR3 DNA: TGTGCCAGCAGCAATTTGGGGACAGGGGGCGGTCAGCCCCAGCATTTT; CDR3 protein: CASSNLGTGGGQPQHF
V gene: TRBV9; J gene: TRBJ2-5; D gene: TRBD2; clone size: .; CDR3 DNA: TGTGCCAGCAGCGTAGTGGGGGGGTACCAAGAGACCCAGTACTTC; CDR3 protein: CASSVVGGYQETQYF
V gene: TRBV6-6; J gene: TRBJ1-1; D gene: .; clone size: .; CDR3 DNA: TGTGCCAGCAGTTACTTCCAAAGACAGCAATATGAAGCTTTCTTT; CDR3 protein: CASSYFQRQQYEAFF
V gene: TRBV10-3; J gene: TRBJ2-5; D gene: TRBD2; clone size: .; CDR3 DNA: TGTGCCATCAGTTGGACTAGCGGACAAGAGACCCAGTACTTC; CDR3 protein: CAISWTSGQETQYF
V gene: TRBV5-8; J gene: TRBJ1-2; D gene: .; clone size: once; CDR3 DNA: TGTGCCAGCAGCCTGACCGGGACACGAAACCTTTACGGCTATGGCTACACCTTC; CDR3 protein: CASSLTGTRNLYGYGYTF
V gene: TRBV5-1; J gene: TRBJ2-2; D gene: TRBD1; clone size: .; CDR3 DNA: TGCGCCAGCAGCTTAAACCAGGGGGCGGGCACCGGGGAGCTGTTTTTT; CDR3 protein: CASSLNQGAGTGELFF
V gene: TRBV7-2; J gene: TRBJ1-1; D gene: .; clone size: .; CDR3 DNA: TGTGCCAGCAGCTTAAGCGGGGACACTGAAGCTTTCTTT; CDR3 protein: CASSLSGDTEAFF
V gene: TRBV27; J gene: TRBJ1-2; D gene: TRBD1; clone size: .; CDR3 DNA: TGTGCCAGCAGTTCAGGGGGCAAGGGCTATGGCTACACCTTC; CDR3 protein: CASSSGGKGYGYTF
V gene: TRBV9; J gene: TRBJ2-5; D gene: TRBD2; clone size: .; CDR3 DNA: TGTGCCAGCAGCTATAGCGGGGGGGGCGAGACCCAGTACTTC; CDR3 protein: CASSYSGGGETQYF
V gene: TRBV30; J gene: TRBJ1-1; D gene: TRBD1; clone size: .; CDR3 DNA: TGTGCCTGGAGTGTACGGGGACAGGGGATAAGTATGCGAGCTTTCTTT; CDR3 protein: CAWSVRGQGISMRAFF
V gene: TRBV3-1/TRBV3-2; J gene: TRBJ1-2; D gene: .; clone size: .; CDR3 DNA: TGTGCCAGCAGCCAAGTGCTTCTCGCAGGGGAATATGGCTACACCTTC; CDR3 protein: CASSQVLLAGEYGYTF
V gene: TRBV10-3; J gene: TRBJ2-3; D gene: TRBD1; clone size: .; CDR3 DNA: TGTGCCATCCGAGGGGGGACAGGGGGTTCAGATACGCAGTATTTT; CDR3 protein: CAIRGGTGGSDTQYF